The 22 T cell receptor beta chains below all came from one sample that was sequenced in a study of blood T cell repertoires in COVID-19. Data came from immunoSEQ multiplex PCR; TCRdb stores just in-frame clones and leaves some out. The data contain 260,000 or so clones, 80% to 90% of them singletons. Sequenced input: peripheral blood. These receptor sequences come from a woman in her seventies with acute or convalescent COVID-19.

This chain connects TRBV7-6 to TRBJ2-3; D is ambiguous. Trimming left V 5 bases short and J 2 bases short, with 5 bases between. Germline CDR1 reads SGHVS; CDR2 reads FNYEAQ. CDR3 length equals 12 residues. In DNA, the CDR3 is TGTGCCAGCAGCACAACCACAGATACGCAGTATTTT. Residues: CASSTTTDTQYF. Looking up the rest from reference TRBV7-6 and TRBJ2-3 gives the full variable domain: GAGVSQSPRYKVTKRGQDVALRCDPISGHVSLYWYRQALGQGPEFLTYFNYEAQQDKSGLPNDRFSAERPEGSISTLTIQRTEQRDSAMYRCASSTTTDTQYFGPGTRLTVL.

The chain joins TRBV5-6 to TRBJ1-6; 7 bases align to TRBD1. The CDR3 is made up of 14 amino acids. Germline V gene sequence: CDR1 SGHDT, CDR2 YYEEEE. The ends lost 4 bases at V and 6 bases at J; junction bases unmatched: 4. CDR3 protein: CASSAGQVNSPLHF. The CDR3 coding sequence is TGTGCCAGCAGCGCCGGACAGGTTAATTCACCCCTCCACTTT.

The chain couples TRBV19 to TRBJ2-7; 9 bases match TRBD1. The CDR3 is made up of 14 amino acids. Germline trimming cut 5 bases from V and 2 bases from J; bases unmatched to any gene: 4. From germline, CDR1 is LNHDA and CDR2 SQIVND (reference sequence). The CDR3 region is CASSDRGLAYEQYF. The CDR3, as DNA: TGTGCCAGTAGTGACAGGGGGTTGGCCTACGAGCAGTACTTC.

As regards this clone: The junction shows a germline mismatch at one end, possibly a read error. V usage is TRBV28 and J usage is TRBJ1-1; D is possibly TRBD1 (6 bases). This CDR3 has 14 amino acids. Germline V gene lookup returns CDR1 MDHEN and CDR2 SYDVKM. Here the CDR3 reads CASTLQGWITEAFF. The DNA for the CDR3 is TGTGCCAGCACTTTACAGGGATGGATCACTGAAGCTTTCTTT.

J is TRBJ2-3 and V is TRBV4-2; weak D call: TRBD2 (7 bases). The CDR3 loop spans 15 amino acids. The V end lost 3 bases, the J end lost 2 bases, and 12 bases lay between the germline ends. CDR1 is LGHNA and CDR2 is YNFKEQ in the germline V gene. The CDR3 here is CASSHGAGATDTQYF. As DNA, the CDR3 is TGTGCCAGCAGCCACGGTGCGGGGGCCACAGATACGCAGTATTTT.

The chain couples TRBV2 to TRBJ1-6; perhaps TRBD1 as D (6 bases). The CDR3 spans 14 residues. Germline assignment: CDR1 SNHLY and CDR2 FYNNEI. V lost 3 bases and J lost 7, with 10 bases in between. The CDR3 DNA follows: TGTGCCAGCAGTGAGCGGGGGCAGAATTCACCCCTCCACTTT. This gives the protein CASSERGQNSPLHF.

The V call is TRBV9, the J call TRBJ1-1; the match to TRBD1 covers 12 bases. V lost 3 bases to trimming and J lost 4 bases; unmatched junction nucleotides: 10. The CDR3 contains 17 residues. Germline values: CDR1 SGDLS, CDR2 YYNGEE. The CDR3 nucleotides read TGTGCCAGCAGCGCGGCTCGGGACAGGGGGCGCGCCACTGAAGCTTTCTTT. This sequence encodes CASSAARDRGRATEAFF.

The chain couples TRBV3-1 (or the pseudogene TRBV3-2) to TRBJ1-1; TRBD1 aligns across 8 bases. The germline V gene encodes CDR1 LGHDT and CDR2 YNNKEL (reference sequence). The CDR3 runs to 15 residues. The trim removed 5 bases at V and 1 base at J, leaving 6 bases unmatched. The CDR3 protein is CASSRTGWTNTEAFF. The CDR3 DNA reads TGTGCCAGCAGCAGGACAGGGTGGACGAACACTGAAGCTTTCTTT.

This clone was seen at least ten times. The gene calls are TRBV5-1 and TRBJ2-3; D may be TRBD1 (5 bases). Germline lookup yields CDR1 SGHRS and CDR2 YFSETQ. Trimming cost V 0 bases and J 2 bases, with 7 bases left between them. This CDR3 spans 14 amino acids. The chain's CDR3 is CASSLVGLTDTQYF. As DNA, the CDR3 is TGCGCCAGCAGCTTGGTGGGGCTCACAGATACGCAGTATTTT.

The chain uses TRBV3-1 (or the pseudogene TRBV3-2) and TRBJ1-2; TRBD1 agrees at 10 bases. With 0 bases clipped from V and 7 bases from J, the junction kept 2 bases outside the gene matches. The CDR3 runs 14 residues. The germline gives CDR1 LGHDT, CDR2 YNNKEL (reference sequence). CDR3 residues: CASSQEGTGAGYTF. In DNA form, the CDR3 reads TGTGCCAGCAGCCAAGAAGGGACAGGGGCTGGCTACACCTTC.

V gene TRBV24-1 combines with J gene TRBJ1-5; D remains unclear. Germline V gene lookup returns CDR1 KGHDR and CDR2 SFDVKD. The CDR3 loop spans 14 amino acids. Trimming removed 0 bases at V and 4 bases at J, with 6 bases between. The CDR3 DNA follows: TGTGCCACCAGTGATTTGACTATTAATCAGCCCCAGCATTTT. It codes for CATSDLTINQPQHF.

The chain carries TRBV19 and TRBJ2-7; 8 bases agree with TRBD2. The V gene end was trimmed by 9 bases and the J gene end by 0 bases; junction bases not matched to a gene: 7. The CDR3 extends over 14 amino acids. Per germline, CDR1 LNHDA and CDR2 SQIVND (reference sequence). The CDR3 loop is CASGGGGGSYEQYF. CDR3 bases: TGTGCCAGCGGGGGGGGTGGAGGCTCCTACGAGCAGTACTTC.

The chain couples TRBV27 to TRBJ2-7; possibly TRBD2 for D (6 bases). V was trimmed by 6 bases and J by 0 bases, leaving 12 bases between them. From germline, CDR1 is MNHEY and CDR2 SMNVEV (reference sequence). The CDR3 loop spans 14 amino acids. For the CDR3, the DNA is TGTGCCAGCAGGGGGACTCTCAGCTCCTACGAGCAGTACTTC. Protein product: CASRGTLSSYEQYF.

The chain has TRBV24-1 and TRBJ1-1; 8 bases line up with TRBD1. V shed 5 bases and J 6 bases; nucleotides not matched to a gene: 7. This CDR3 spans 14 amino acids. Germline CDR1 and CDR2: KGHDR and SFDVKD. The DNA for the CDR3 is TGTGCCACCAGTGGTCAGGGGGCCCGGCCTGAAGCTTTCTTT. Its protein is CATSGQGARPEAFF.

The J gene is TRBJ2-7, the V gene TRBV10-1; TRBD1 matches 9 bases. The trim removed 0 bases at V and 0 bases at J, leaving 6 bases unmatched. Germline assignment: CDR1 WNHNN and CDR2 SYGVQD (reference sequence). The CDR3 is made up of 17 amino acids. Written as DNA, the CDR3 is TGCGCCAGCAGTGAGTCTCGTGGACAGGGGACCTCCTACGAGCAGTACTTC. It encodes CASSESRGQGTSYEQYF.

V and J are TRBV5-1 and TRBJ2-3, with TRBD2 identical over 8 bases. The CDR3 contains 17 residues. V shed 1 base and J 2 bases; nucleotides not matched to a gene: 9. The germline gives CDR1 SGHRS, CDR2 YFSETQ. CDR3 amino acids: CASSLQTGGGNTDTQYF. DNA of the CDR3: TGCGCCAGCAGCTTGCAGACTGGCGGGGGGAACACAGATACGCAGTATTTT.

The chain joins TRBV9 to TRBJ2-2; no clear D gene. This CDR3 has 13 residues. From germline, CDR1 is SGDLS and CDR2 YYNGEE. Trimming stripped 4 bases from V and 10 bases from J, with 14 bases between. CDR3 region: CASSLRLRSELFF. Here the CDR3 DNA reads TGTGCCAGCAGCCTTAGACTGCGCTCGGAGCTGTTTTTT.

V and J are TRBV4-3 and TRBJ2-1; D gene unclear. Germline CDR1 LGHNA, CDR2 YSLEER. Trimming pared 2 bases from V and 1 base from J, leaving 6 bases between. The CDR3 length is 14 residues. In nucleotides, the CDR3 is TGCGCCAGCAGCCAAACCAGTTCCTACAATGAGCAGTTCTTC. It codes for CASSQTSSYNEQFF.

The V and J genes are TRBV19 and TRBJ2-1, with D possibly being TRBD1 (6 bases). The CDR3 is 13 residues long. Trimming shortened V by 3 bases and J by 10 bases, and 13 bases separated the two germline ends. CDR1 and CDR2 from the germline V gene are LNHDA and SQIVND (reference sequence). The CDR3 bases are TGTGCCAGTAGTATGTGGGACACCAGGGAGCAGTTCTTC. Residues: CASSMWDTREQFF.

V usage is TRBV27 and J usage is TRBJ2-1, with D possibly being TRBD1 (6 bases). The CDR3 runs 15 residues. V dropped 2 bases and J dropped 5 bases, with 13 bases sitting between them. Per the germline V gene, CDR1 is MNHEY and CDR2 is SMNVEV (reference sequence). The CDR3 sequence: CASSLPGQIDNEQFF. DNA of the CDR3: TGTGCCAGCAGTTTACCCGGACAGATCGACAATGAGCAGTTCTTC.

The rearrangement links TRBV7-8 to TRBJ1-1; 8 bases are shared with TRBD1. Germline loops: CDR1 SGHVS, CDR2 FQNEAQ. The trim removed 1 base at V and 4 bases at J, leaving 5 bases unmatched. This CDR3 is built from 15 residues. The CDR3 sequence is CASSLDAGGGTEAFF. The CDR3 DNA sequence: TGTGCCAGCAGCTTAGACGCAGGGGGCGGCACTGAAGCTTTCTTT.

This clone was detected only a few times. The CDR3 DNA is TGCGCCAGCAGCCTAGGGGGCTCGACTGAAGCTTTCTTT. Residues: CASSLGGSTEAFF. The chain carries TRBV5-1 and TRBJ1-1, with 7 positions matching TRBD1. Trimming cost V 4 bases and J 5 bases; bases outside gene matches: 5. Germline V gene data show CDR1 as SGHRS and CDR2 as YFSETQ. The CDR3 has 13 amino acids.